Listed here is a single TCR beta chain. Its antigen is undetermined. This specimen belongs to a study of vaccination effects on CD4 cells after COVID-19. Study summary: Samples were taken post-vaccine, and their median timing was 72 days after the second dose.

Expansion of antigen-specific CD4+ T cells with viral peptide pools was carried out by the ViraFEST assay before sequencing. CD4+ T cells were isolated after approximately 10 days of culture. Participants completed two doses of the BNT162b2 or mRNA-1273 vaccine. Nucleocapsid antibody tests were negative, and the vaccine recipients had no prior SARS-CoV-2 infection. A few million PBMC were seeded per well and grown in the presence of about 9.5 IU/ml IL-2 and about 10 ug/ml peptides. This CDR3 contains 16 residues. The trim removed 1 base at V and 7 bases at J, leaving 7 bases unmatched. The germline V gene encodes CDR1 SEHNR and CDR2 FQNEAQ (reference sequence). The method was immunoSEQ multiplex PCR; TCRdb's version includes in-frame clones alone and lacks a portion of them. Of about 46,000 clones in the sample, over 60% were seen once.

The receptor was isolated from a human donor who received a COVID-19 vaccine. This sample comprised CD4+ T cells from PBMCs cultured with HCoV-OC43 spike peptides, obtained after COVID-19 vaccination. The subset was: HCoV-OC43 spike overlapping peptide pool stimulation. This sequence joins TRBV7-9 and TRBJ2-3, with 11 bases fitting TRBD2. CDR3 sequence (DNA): TGTGCCAGCAGCTTAGGAGAGGCTAGCGGGAGGAATACGCAGTATTTT. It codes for CASSLGEASGRNTQYF. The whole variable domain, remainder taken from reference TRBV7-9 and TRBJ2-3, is DTGVSQNPRHKITKRGQNVTFRCDPISEHNRLYWYRQTLGQGPEFLTYFQNEAQLEKSRLLSDRFSAERPKGSFSTLEIQRTEQGDSAMYLCASSLGEASGRNTQYFGPGTRLTVL.